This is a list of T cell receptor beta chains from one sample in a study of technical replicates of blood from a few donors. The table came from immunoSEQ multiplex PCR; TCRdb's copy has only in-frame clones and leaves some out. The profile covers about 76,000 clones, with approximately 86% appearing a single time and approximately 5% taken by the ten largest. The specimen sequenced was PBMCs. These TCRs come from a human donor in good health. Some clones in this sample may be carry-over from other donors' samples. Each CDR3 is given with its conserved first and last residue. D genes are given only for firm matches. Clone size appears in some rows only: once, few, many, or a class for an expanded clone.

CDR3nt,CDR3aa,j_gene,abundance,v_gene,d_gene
TGTGCCAGCAGAGGGGGACTAGTCCTTCAGGAGACCCAGTACTTC,CASRGGLVLQETQYF,TRBJ2-5,-,TRBV2,TRBD2
TGTGCGTCCAGACTAGCGGGAGGATACAATGAGCAGTTCTTC,CASRLAGGYNEQFF,TRBJ2-1,once,TRBV7-2,TRBD2
TGTGCCAGCAGTCAGGGTTGGGGACGCGGGGGCCCTCGGGACGAGCAGTACTTC,CASSQGWGRGGPRDEQYF,TRBJ2-7,-,TRBV27,-
TGTGCCAGCAGGGAAGGGGACAGCTACGAGCAGTACTTC,CASREGDSYEQYF,TRBJ2-7,few,TRBV2,TRBD1
TGTGCCAGCAGCCTATCTAGCGGGAGAAGCGGCTACGAGCAGTACTTC,CASSLSSGRSGYEQYF,TRBJ2-7,-,TRBV7-2,TRBD2
TGTGCCATCAAGGCAGGGTTGGATCAGCCCCAGCATTTT,CAIKAGLDQPQHF,TRBJ1-5,-,TRBV10-3,-
TGCGCCAGCAGCCCCGCGGGGTTTCGGGCTTCCTACGAGCAGTACTTC,CASSPAGFRASYEQYF,TRBJ2-7,-,TRBV5-1,-
TGTGCCAGCAGCCATAACCCAACACCAGTGCTCAACTATGGCTACACCTTC,CASSHNPTPVLNYGYTF,TRBJ1-2,-,TRBV7-8,-
TGTGCCAGCAGTGCCCAAGGGCGCGGGAGTAGGGCAGATACGCAGTATTTT,CASSAQGRGSRADTQYF,TRBJ2-3,-,TRBV2,TRBD2
TGTGCCAGCAGCTACGGGACTAGCTCCTACAATGAGCAGTTCTTC,CASSYGTSSYNEQFF,TRBJ2-1,once,TRBV5-6,TRBD2
TGTGCCAGCAGCTTAGGTATCAGGTCACCCCTCCACTTT,CASSLGIRSPLHF,TRBJ1-6,-,TRBV7-6,-
TGTGCCAGCAGGCCCGTCCAGGGAGGGCCTTCACCCCTCCACTTT,CASRPVQGGPSPLHF,TRBJ1-6,once,TRBV7-2,-
TGTGCCACCAGCAGAGGACGGGTGGTCATGAACACTGAAGCTTTCTTT,CATSRGRVVMNTEAFF,TRBJ1-1,-,TRBV15,-
TGCAGTGCTAGAATTCAAAAGACCCAGTACTTC,CSARIQKTQYF,TRBJ2-5,-,TRBV20-1,-
TGTGCCAGCAGCGTAGGAGGGGGTCATAATTCACCCCTCCACTTT,CASSVGGGHNSPLHF,TRBJ1-6,-,TRBV9,-